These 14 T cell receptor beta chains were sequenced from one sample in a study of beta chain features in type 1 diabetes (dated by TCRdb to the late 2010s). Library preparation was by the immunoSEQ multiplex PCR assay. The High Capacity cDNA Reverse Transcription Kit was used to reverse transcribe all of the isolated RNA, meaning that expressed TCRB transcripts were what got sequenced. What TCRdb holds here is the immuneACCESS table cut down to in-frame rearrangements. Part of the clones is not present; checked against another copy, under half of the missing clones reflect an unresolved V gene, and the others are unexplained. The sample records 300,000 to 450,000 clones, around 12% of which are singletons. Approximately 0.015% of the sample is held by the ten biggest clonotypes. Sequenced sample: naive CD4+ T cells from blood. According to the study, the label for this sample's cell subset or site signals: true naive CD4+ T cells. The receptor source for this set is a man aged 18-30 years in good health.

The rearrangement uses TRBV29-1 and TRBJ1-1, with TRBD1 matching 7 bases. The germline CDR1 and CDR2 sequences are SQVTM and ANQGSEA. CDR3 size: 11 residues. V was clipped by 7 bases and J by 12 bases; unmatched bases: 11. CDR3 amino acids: CSADSDRIPFF. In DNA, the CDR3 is TGCAGCGCAGACTCGGACAGGATACCTTTCTTT.

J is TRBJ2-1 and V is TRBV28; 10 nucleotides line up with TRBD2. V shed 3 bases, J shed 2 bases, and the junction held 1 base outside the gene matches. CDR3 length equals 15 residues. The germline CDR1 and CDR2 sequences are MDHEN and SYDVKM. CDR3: CASSFSGGTYNEQFF. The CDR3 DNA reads TGTGCCAGCAGTTTTAGCGGGGGGACCTACAATGAGCAGTTCTTC.

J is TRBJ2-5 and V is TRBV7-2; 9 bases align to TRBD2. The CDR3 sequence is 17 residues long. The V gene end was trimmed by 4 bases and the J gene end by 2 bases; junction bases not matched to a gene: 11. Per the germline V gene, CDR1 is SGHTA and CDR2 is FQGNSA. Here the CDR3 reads CASSSIALAGPQETQYF. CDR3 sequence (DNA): TGTGCCAGCAGCTCGATAGCCCTAGCGGGGCCACAAGAGACCCAGTACTTC.

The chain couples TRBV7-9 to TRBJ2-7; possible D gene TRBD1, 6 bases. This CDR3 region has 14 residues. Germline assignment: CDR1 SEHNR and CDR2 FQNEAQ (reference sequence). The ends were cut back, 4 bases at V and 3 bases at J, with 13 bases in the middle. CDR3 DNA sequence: TGTGCCAGCAGCTCTGAAGGACAGTACTACGAGCAGTACTTC. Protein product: CASSSEGQYYEQYF.

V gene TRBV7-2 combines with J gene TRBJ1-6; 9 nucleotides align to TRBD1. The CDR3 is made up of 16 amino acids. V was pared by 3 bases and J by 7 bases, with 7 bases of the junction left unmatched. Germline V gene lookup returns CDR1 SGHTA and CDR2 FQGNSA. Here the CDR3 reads CASSLGQGTGNSPLHF. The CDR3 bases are TGTGCCAGCAGCTTGGGACAGGGAACCGGGAATTCACCCCTCCACTTT.

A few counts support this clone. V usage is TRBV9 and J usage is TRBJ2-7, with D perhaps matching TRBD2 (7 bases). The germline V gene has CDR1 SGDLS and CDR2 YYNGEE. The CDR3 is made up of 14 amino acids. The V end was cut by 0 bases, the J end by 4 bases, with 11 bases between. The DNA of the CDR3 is TGTGCCAGCAGCGTAGACGGGGGGCCGTACGAGCAGTACTTC. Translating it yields CASSVDGGPYEQYF.

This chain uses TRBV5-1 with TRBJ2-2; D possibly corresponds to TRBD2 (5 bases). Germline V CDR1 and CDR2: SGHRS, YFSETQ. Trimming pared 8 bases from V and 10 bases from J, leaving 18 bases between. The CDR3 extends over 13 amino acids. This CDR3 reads CASGSGNTEELFF. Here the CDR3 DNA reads TGCGCCAGTGGATCGGGGAACACGGAGGAGCTGTTTTTT.

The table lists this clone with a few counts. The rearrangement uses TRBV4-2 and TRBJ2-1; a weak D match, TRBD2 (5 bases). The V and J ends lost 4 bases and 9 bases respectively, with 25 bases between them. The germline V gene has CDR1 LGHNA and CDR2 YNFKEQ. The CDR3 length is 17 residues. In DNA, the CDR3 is TGTGCCAGCAGCCCGGCGGTGGAAGCGGCGGCTAAGGGTGAGCAGTTCTTC. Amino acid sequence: CASSPAVEAAAKGEQFF.

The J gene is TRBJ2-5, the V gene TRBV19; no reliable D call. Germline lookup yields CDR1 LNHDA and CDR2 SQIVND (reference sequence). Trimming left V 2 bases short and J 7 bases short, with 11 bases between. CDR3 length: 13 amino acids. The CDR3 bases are TGTGCCAGTAGTATACGGCAGGTCGGGACCCAGTACTTC. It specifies CASSIRQVGTQYF.

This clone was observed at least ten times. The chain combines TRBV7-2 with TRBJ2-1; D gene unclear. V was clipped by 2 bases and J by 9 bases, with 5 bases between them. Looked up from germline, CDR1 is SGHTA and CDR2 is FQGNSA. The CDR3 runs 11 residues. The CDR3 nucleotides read TGTGCCAGCAGCTTATGGGCTGAGCAGTTCTTC. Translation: CASSLWAEQFF.

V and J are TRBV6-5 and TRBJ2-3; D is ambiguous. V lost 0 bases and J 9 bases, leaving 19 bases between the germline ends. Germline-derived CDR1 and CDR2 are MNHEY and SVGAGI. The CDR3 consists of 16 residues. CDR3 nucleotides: TGTGCCAGCAGTTACTCGGGCTCCCCCATAGGTCAGACGCAGTATTTT. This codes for CASSYSGSPIGQTQYF.

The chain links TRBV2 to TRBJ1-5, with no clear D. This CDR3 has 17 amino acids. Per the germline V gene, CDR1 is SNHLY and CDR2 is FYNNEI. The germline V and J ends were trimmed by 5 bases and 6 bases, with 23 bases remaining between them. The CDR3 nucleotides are TGTGCCAGCAGTCCCTCAGCGGGGTTAAGGGAAGGTCAGCCCCAGCATTTT. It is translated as CASSPSAGLREGQPQHF.

CDR3 nucleotides: TGTGCCAGTAGTCTCGGGACAGGGGAGGGAGGGGAGCTGTTTTTT. This encodes CASSLGTGEGGELFF. The rearrangement uses TRBV19 and TRBJ2-2; 10 bases line up with TRBD1. The CDR3 covers 15 residues. CDR1 is LNHDA and CDR2 is SQIVND in the germline V gene (reference sequence). The trim removed 5 bases at V and 8 bases at J, leaving 8 bases unmatched.

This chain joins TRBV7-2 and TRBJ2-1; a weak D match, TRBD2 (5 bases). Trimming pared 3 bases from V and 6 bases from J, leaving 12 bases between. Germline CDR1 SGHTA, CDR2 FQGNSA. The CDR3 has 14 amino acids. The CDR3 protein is CASSFGAGVNEQFF. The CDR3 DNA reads TGTGCCAGCAGCTTCGGTGCCGGGGTCAATGAGCAGTTCTTC.